This T cell receptor beta chain was recorded in a study of blood T cells in healthy people across ages. Together with a sample-barcoded 5' primer, a J-beta primer mix was included in a second PCR lasting roughly 6 to 12 cycles. TCRdb called the 5' RACE reads again in MiXCR, with one record for every CDR3 protein. Of 850,000 to 1,000,000 distinct CDR3 sequences listed, 51% are singletons. CDR3 length equals 15 residues. Germline V gene sequence: CDR1 SGHVS, CDR2 FNYEAQ. V was shortened by 1 base and J by 2 bases, with 10 bases between the two germline ends. This TCR was sampled from an older woman in good health. The V and J genes are TRBV7-6 and TRBJ2-3; D possibly matches TRBD1 or TRBD2 (6 bases each). Sequenced sample: blood. CDR3 nucleotides: TGTGCCAGCAGCTTAGACGGGGGACACACAGATACGCAGTATTTT. Protein product: CASSLDGGHTDTQYF. Combining the CDR3 with reference TRBV7-6 and TRBJ2-3 gives the whole variable domain GAGVSQSPRYKVTKRGQDVALRCDPISGHVSLYWYRQALGQGPEFLTYFNYEAQQDKSGLPNDRFSAERPEGSISTLTIQRTEQRDSAMYRCASSLDGGHTDTQYFGPGTRLTVL.